This entry lists 20 T cell receptor beta chains sequenced from one sample in a study of blood T cells in healthy people across ages. Together with a sample-barcoded 5' primer, a J-beta primer mix was included in a second PCR lasting roughly 6 to 12 cycles. In TCRdb, the 5' RACE reads were re-called with MiXCR into one record per CDR3 protein. Here the sample spans roughly 2 million distinct CDR3 sequences, 49% being singletons. Sequences were obtained from blood. These receptor sequences come from a middle-aged woman in good health.

This rearrangement joins TRBV5-1 to TRBJ2-7; maybe TRBD2 (5 bases). The germline gives CDR1 SGHRS, CDR2 YFSETQ. The CDR3 has 12 amino acids. Trimming stripped 0 bases from V and 7 bases from J, with 8 bases between. Here the CDR3 DNA reads TGCGCCAGCAGCTTGGTGGAGGATGAGCAGTACTTC. Its protein is CASSLVEDEQYF. Together with reference TRBV5-1 and TRBJ2-7, the CDR3 gives the full variable domain: KAGVTQTPRYLIKTRGQQVTLSCSPISGHRSVSWYQQTPGQGLQFLFEYFSETQRNKGNFPGRFSGRQFSNSRSEMNVSTLELGDSALYLCASSLVEDEQYFGPGTRLTVT.

This chain connects TRBV6-2 or TRBV6-3 to TRBJ2-1; no clear D gene. CDR1 MNHEY and CDR2 SVGEGT come from the germline V gene. The CDR3 consists of 11 residues. With 7 bases removed from V and 9 bases from J, the gap between germline ends came to 10 bases. CDR3 sequence: CASMIHLEQFF. DNA of the CDR3: TGTGCCAGCATGATACACCTTGAGCAGTTCTTC.

This clonotype was seen just once. CDR3 DNA sequence: TGCGCCAGCAGTGGGGACGGATATCAGCCCCAGCATTTT. Residues: CASSGDGYQPQHF. The chain employs TRBV10-1 and TRBJ1-5, with a weak D call TRBD1 (5 bases). Trimming left V 4 bases short and J 5 bases short, with 9 bases between. From germline, CDR1 is WNHNN and CDR2 SYGVQD (reference sequence). The CDR3 is 13 amino acids.

A single count supports this clonotype. The chain couples TRBV20-1 to TRBJ2-5; 10 positions agree with TRBD2. Germline lookup yields CDR1 DFQATT and CDR2 SNEGSKA (reference sequence). The CDR3 sequence is 15 residues long. J lost 9 bases, V lost 0 bases, and 10 bases had no gene match. The CDR3 loop reads CSAREFGTAGGAQYF. CDR3 nucleotide sequence: TGCAGTGCTAGAGAGTTTGGTACAGCGGGGGGGGCCCAGTACTTC.

This clonotype was detected only a few times. The V call is TRBV28, the J call TRBJ1-2; the D gene is possibly TRBD1 (5 bases). From germline, CDR1 is MDHEN and CDR2 SYDVKM. The CDR3 runs 15 residues. V was clipped by 4 bases and J by 2 bases, with 14 bases between them. This chain's CDR3 is CASSSTGTANYGYTF. The CDR3 DNA is TGTGCCAGCAGTTCTACCGGGACGGCCAACTATGGCTACACCTTC.

The gene calls are TRBV20-1 and TRBJ2-4; D is uncertain. The CDR3 sequence is 13 residues long. V lost 2 bases and J 4 bases, leaving 9 bases between the germline ends. CDR1 is DFQATT, CDR2 SNEGSKA, per germline (reference sequence). The CDR3 sequence is CSARKDTKNIQYF. CDR3 bases: TGCAGTGCTAGAAAGGATACTAAAAACATTCAGTACTTC.

The V gene is TRBV14, the J gene TRBJ2-5; 8 bases fit TRBD2. In germline, CDR1 is SGHDN, CDR2 FVKESK. This CDR3 spans 15 amino acids. Trimming cost V 4 bases and J 11 bases; bases outside gene matches: 15. The CDR3 is CASSPPGLGIHEQYF. CDR3 nucleotides: TGTGCCAGCAGCCCTCCGGGACTAGGTATTCATGAGCAGTACTTC.

The chain recombines TRBV6-2 or TRBV6-3 with TRBJ2-3, with D tentatively TRBD1 (6 bases). Per the germline V gene, CDR1 is MNHEY and CDR2 is SVGEGT. The CDR3 has 15 residues. V was shortened by 2 bases and J by 4 bases, with 13 bases between the two germline ends. CDR3 bases: TGTGCCAGCAGTTACGGGGGCCTAAGTGCAGATACGCAGTATTTT. This gives the protein CASSYGGLSADTQYF.

This chain joins TRBV4-3 and TRBJ2-5, with D maybe TRBD2 (6 bases). Germline V CDR1 and CDR2: LGHNA, YSLEER. Trimming cost V 1 base and J 1 base, with 13 bases left between them. CDR3 length: 16 amino acids. The CDR3 is CASSQVAGTFQETQYF. The CDR3 DNA sequence: TGCGCCAGCAGCCAAGTCGCCGGGACTTTCCAAGAGACCCAGTACTTC.

The chain employs TRBV4-2 and TRBJ2-1, with D possibly TRBD2 on 6 matching bases. Trimming cost V 1 base and J 7 bases, with 23 bases left between them. This CDR3 spans 18 amino acids. CDR1 LGHNA and CDR2 YNFKEQ come from the germline V gene. The CDR3 here is CASSQGIYSGGARNEQFF. DNA for the CDR3: TGTGCCAGCAGCCAAGGGATATATAGCGGAGGGGCCAGGAATGAGCAGTTCTTC.

DNA of the CDR3: TGCAGTGCTCGGACTAGCGGGTGGAGCTCCTACAATGAGCAGTTCTTC. Translation: CSARTSGWSSYNEQFF. The chain uses TRBV20-1 and TRBJ2-1, with 11 bases matching TRBD2. CDR3 length: 16 amino acids. V was pared by 5 bases and J by 0 bases, with 6 bases of the junction left unmatched. Germline-derived CDR1 and CDR2 are DFQATT and SNEGSKA (reference sequence).

The rearrangement links TRBV20-1 to TRBJ2-7; no definite D call. CDR1 DFQATT and CDR2 SNEGSKA come from the germline V gene (reference sequence). V dropped 3 bases and J dropped 3 bases, with 9 bases sitting between them. This CDR3 has 12 residues. CDR3 protein: CSARVAVYEQYF. CDR3 nucleotide sequence: TGCAGTGCTAGGGTAGCCGTCTACGAGCAGTACTTC.

This clonotype has just a few counts. The V call is TRBV12-5, the J call TRBJ2-1; D is possibly TRBD2 (7 bases). Germline V gene sequence: CDR1 LGHNT, CDR2 FRNRAP. The CDR3 is 15 residues long. Trimming stripped 6 bases from V and 5 bases from J, with 17 bases between. The CDR3 here is CASGFSGGGNNEQFF. CDR3 DNA: TGTGCTAGTGGCTTCTCTGGCGGGGGCAACAATGAGCAGTTCTTC.

This clonotype was picked up a small number of times. V usage is TRBV7-8 and J usage is TRBJ1-1, with 8 bases lining up with TRBD1. The CDR3 has 16 residues. Germline CDR1 is SGHVS and CDR2 is FQNEAQ. Trimming removed 4 bases from V and 1 base from J; junction bases left unmatched: 8. Written as DNA, the CDR3 is TGTGCCAGCAGCTGGAGACAGGGGACTCAGAACACTGAAGCTTTCTTT. Translation gives CASSWRQGTQNTEAFF.

The V and J genes are TRBV5-1 and TRBJ1-4; the D is unclear. V was cut by 0 bases and J by 6 bases, with 12 bases left in between. Per the germline V gene, CDR1 is SGHRS and CDR2 is YFSETQ. CDR3 size: 15 residues. This chain's CDR3 is CASSLDLTDYEKLFF. The CDR3 coding sequence is TGCGCCAGCAGCTTGGATTTGACGGATTATGAAAAACTGTTTTTT.

This clonotype was recorded a few times. This sequence joins TRBV7-2 and TRBJ1-2, with D uncertain. The CDR3 sequence is 13 residues long. With 5 bases removed from V and 8 bases from J, the gap between germline ends came to 15 bases. The V gene's germline CDR1 is SGHTA and CDR2 FQGNSA. Here the CDR3 reads CASSGKGALGYTF. DNA for the CDR3: TGTGCCAGCAGCGGGAAGGGCGCTTTGGGCTACACCTTC.

The table lists this clonotype with a few counts. The V and J genes are TRBV12-3 or TRBV12-4 and TRBJ1-2; 8 bases fit TRBD1. V shed 6 bases, J shed 2 bases, and the junction held 14 bases outside the gene matches. This CDR3 is 17 amino acids long. As DNA, the CDR3 is TGTGCCAGCAGCGCGGGAGGAATCAGGGGGCGGAACTATGGCTACACCTTC. Translating gives CASSAGGIRGRNYGYTF.

This clonotype was counted between two and nine times. The chain joins TRBV10-3 to TRBJ2-3; weak D call: TRBD1 (7 bases). With 4 bases removed from V and 5 bases from J, the gap between germline ends came to 13 bases. The CDR3 is 14 amino acids. Germline CDR1 and CDR2: ENHRY and SYGVKD. The CDR3 nucleotides are TGTGCCATCAGTGTAGGCCAGGGGGGAGATACGCAGTATTTT. As protein: CAISVGQGGDTQYF.

This clonotype was found a few times. The genes are TRBV29-1 and TRBJ2-5, with D possibly being TRBD1 or TRBD2 (5 bases each). The CDR3 contains 20 residues. Trimming cost V 4 bases and J 2 bases, with 32 bases left between them. Germline V lookup: CDR1 SQVTM, CDR2 ANQGSEA. This CDR3 reads CSVVSIRRDAFSSGQETQYF. The CDR3 nucleotides are TGCAGCGTTGTCTCGATCAGAAGGGACGCGTTCTCGAGCGGTCAAGAGACCCAGTACTTC. The entire variable domain, with the rest obtained from reference TRBV29-1 and TRBJ2-5, is as follows: SAVISQKPSRDICQRGTSLTIQCQVDSQVTMMFWYRQQPGQSLTLIATANQGSEATYESGFVIDKFPISRPNLTFSTLTVSNMSPEDSSIYLCSVVSIRRDAFSSGQETQYFGPGTRLLVL.

V and J are TRBV9 and TRBJ2-1, with TRBD2 identical over 11 bases. The CDR3 length is 16 residues. Per germline, CDR1 SGDLS and CDR2 YYNGEE. With V trimmed by 4 bases and J by 4 bases, 7 bases remained unmatched. The CDR3 nucleotides read TGTGCCAGCAGCTCTAGCGGGGGGAAGGGGTACAATGAGCAGTTCTTC. Encoded protein: CASSSSGGKGYNEQFF.